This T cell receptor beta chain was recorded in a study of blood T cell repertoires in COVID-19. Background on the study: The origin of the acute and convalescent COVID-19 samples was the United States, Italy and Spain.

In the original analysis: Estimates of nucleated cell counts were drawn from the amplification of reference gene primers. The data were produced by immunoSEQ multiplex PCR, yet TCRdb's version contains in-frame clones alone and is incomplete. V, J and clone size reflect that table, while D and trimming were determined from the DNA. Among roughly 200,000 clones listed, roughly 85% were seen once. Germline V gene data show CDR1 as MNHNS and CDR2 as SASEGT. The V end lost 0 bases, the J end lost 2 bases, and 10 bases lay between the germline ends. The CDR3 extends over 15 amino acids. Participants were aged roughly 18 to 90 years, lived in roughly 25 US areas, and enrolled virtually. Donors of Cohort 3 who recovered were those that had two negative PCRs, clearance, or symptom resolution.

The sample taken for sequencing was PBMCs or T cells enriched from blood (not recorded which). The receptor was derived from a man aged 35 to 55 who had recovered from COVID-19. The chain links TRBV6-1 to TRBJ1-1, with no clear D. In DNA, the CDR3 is TGTGCCAGCAGTGAAGCCTTACACCAAAACACTGAAGCTTTCTTT. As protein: CASSEALHQNTEAFF.